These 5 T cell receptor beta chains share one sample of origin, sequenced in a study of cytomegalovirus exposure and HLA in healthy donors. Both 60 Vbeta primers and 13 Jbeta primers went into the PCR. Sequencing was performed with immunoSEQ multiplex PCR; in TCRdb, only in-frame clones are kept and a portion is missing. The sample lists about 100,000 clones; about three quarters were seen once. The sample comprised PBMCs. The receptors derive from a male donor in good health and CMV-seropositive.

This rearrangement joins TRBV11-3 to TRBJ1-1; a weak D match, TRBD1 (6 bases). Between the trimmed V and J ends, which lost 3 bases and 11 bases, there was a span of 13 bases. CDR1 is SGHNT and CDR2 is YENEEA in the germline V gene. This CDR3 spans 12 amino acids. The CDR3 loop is CASSFRGSLAFF. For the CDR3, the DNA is TGTGCCAGCAGCTTCAGGGGAAGTTTGGCTTTCTTT.

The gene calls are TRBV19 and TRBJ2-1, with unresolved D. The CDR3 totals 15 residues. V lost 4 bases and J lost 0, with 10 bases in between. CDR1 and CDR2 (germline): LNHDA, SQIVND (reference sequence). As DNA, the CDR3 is TGTGCCAGTAGTACCTTCAAGAGCTCCTACAATGAGCAGTTCTTC. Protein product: CASSTFKSSYNEQFF.

The CDR3 nucleotides are TGTGCCAGCAGCTCCACATCCGGCTCAGCTAGTACGCAGTATTTT. It yields the protein CASSSTSGSASTQYF. The rearrangement uses TRBV7-3 and TRBJ2-3; D is unresolved. Germline values: CDR1 SGHTA, CDR2 FQGTGA. The CDR3 totals 15 residues. V dropped 4 bases and J dropped 8 bases, with 19 bases sitting between them. The full variable domain, in which reference TRBV7-3 and TRBJ2-3 provide the parts outside the CDR3, is GAGVSQTPSNKVTEKGKYVELRCDPISGHTALYWYRQSLGQGPEFLIYFQGTGAADDSGLPNDRFFAVRPEGSVSTLKIQRTERGDSAVYLCASSSTSGSASTQYFGPGTRLTVL.

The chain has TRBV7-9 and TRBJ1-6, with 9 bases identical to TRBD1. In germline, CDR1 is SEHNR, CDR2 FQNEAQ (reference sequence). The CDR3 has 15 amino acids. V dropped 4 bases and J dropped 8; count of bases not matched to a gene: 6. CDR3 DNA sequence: TGTGCCAGCAGCTCCTGGACAGGGGAGGATTCACCCCTCCACTTT. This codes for CASSSWTGEDSPLHF.

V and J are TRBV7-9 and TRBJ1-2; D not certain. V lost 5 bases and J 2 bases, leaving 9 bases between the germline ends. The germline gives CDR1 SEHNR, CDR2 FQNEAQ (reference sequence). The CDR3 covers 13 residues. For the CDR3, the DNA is TGTGCCAGCAGCCCGGGATCCAACTATGGCTACACCTTC. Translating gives CASSPGSNYGYTF.